A single TCR beta chain is shown here with its context. Its target is unknown. The data are from a study of identical twins. General study findings and limits: Researchers reported excess low generation probability among twin-shared out-of-frame alpha sequences. Part of the zero-insertion signal could reflect confounding by invariant MAIT and iNKT cells. Weaker excess twin sharing was observed in beta out-of-frame sequences.

Per germline, CDR1 SGHNT and CDR2 YENEEA. V lost 5 bases to trimming and J lost 8 bases, with 13 bases between them. The CDR3 has 13 amino acids. The authors used template switching to add a universal primer site and gave cDNA unique molecular identifiers. Each CDR3 protein gets one entry after TCRdb re-called the 5' RACE reads with MiXCR. The data contain a few hundred thousand distinct CDR3 sequences, nearly 10% of them singletons. The data were also submitted as part of a second study, on yellow fever vaccine responses in identical twins.

The V call is TRBV11-3, the J call TRBJ2-1; D ambiguous. This receptor was obtained from a woman aged 18 to 35 in good health. Sequenced input: PBMCs. In DNA form, the CDR3 reads TGTGCCAGCAGCGTCCCCCCCGGGTATGAGCAGTTCTTC. Its translation: CASSVPPGYEQFF. Supplemented by reference TRBV11-3 and TRBJ2-1, the full variable domain reads EAGVVQSPRYKIIEKKQPVAFWCNPISGHNTLYWYLQNLGQGPELLIRYENEEAVDDSQLPKDRFSAERLKGVDSTLKIQPAELGDSAVYLCASSVPPGYEQFFGPGTRLTVL.